This TCR beta chain was found in a study of shared clonotypes between healthy human individuals (dated by TCRdb to the early 2020s). Regarding the complete study: A couple of women and three men aged 18 to 49 years were included in the cohort. For each donor, CD4 naive and CD4 memory were each run on three plates, CD8 naive on two plates, and CD8 memory on one plate. Between about 0.94 and 10 billion PBMCs per donor were obtained by leukapheresis. To increase sequencing depth and limit assay-specific biases, TCR repertoire library preparation and sequencing were carried out by different laboratories using diverse techniques. To estimate repertoire size and how much clonotype sharing occurs between individuals, the study deeply sequenced the blood TCR repertoires of roughly 5 healthy adults.

Using the deep immunoSEQ assay, multiplex PCR amplified TCR CDR3 regions from genomic DNA. Genomic DNA extracted from each cell subset was distributed evenly over all wells of several immunoSEQ 96-well plates, and each plate served as one replicate. Each replicate PCR for sorted subsets received around 200 ng genomic DNA, equal to roughly 30,000 T cell genomes. Purified libraries were measured with a Qubit 3.0 fluorometer, size-checked on a Bioanalyzer 2100, and measured again with the KAPA Library Quantification kit. Every immunoSEQ 96-well plate was sequenced on a separate single-read 150-cycle Illumina NextSeq 550 flow cell. On the authors' methods: Because the immunoSEQ output held only junctional sequences and lacked quality scores, the filtering could not match the filtering applied to full-length reads. To assign V/J genes and CDR3, sequences were annotated against IMGT germline references using PyIR, a Python wrapper for IgBLAST v1.9. Any read was removed if the V/J assignment was weak (E-value above 1e-6), the CDR3 was missing, or the read contained stop codons, out-of-frame junctions, or ambiguous translated residues. V3J clonotypes were defined by identical inferred V gene, J gene, and CDR3 amino acid sequence. The percentage overlap between two repertoires was calculated by dividing the number of shared unique clonotypes by the size of the smaller repertoire. Repertoire richness was assessed with RTK rarefaction, the Chao1 estimator, and Recon v2.1 estimates of unobserved clonotypes. Generation probabilities for all TCRbeta clonotypes obtained by the gDNA method from a few donors were computed using OLGA. TCRdb's version of the immuneACCESS table is confined to in-frame rearrangements and falls short of the full clone set. An unresolved V gene accounts for under half of the shortfall where checked; the remainder is of unknown origin. V and J calls plus clone size are reproduced from that table; the DNA served to infer D and trimming. The sample table shows approximately 1,500,000 clones, and 95% to 99% are seen once. Around 0.47% of the sample belongs to the ten largest clones.

Worth noting for this clone: The clone's antigen remains unknown. Per-base quality was not reported, and no clone a single base away is much larger than it.

Broad study findings and their caveats: Naive subsets generally had larger estimated clonotype richness than memory subsets did. Because the study included a small number of donors, the genetic and exposure-history diversity represented was limited. Even with the large sequencing depth, rarefaction of the sorted-subset datasets indicated that sequencing was incomplete. Sampling was restricted to blood, and TCR repertoires in tissue are likely to differ from TCR repertoires in blood. Pairwise subsampling indicated that sequencing depth was expected to affect the degree of clonotype sharing among donors. About 5% of naive CD4, 3.5% of naive CD8, 2.3% of memory CD4, and around 0.42% of memory CD8 clonotypes were shared across several donors. Compared with non-shared clonotypes, clonotypes shared by all four sorted-subset donors had higher generation probabilities.

The donors were healthy, HIV-negative adults who had no recently reported acute infections or vaccinations. Every donor was a Caucasian adult residing in Nashville, Tennessee, USA. CD4+ T cells were enriched by magnetic negative selection, after which naive cells were positively selected on CD45RA and the negative fraction was taken as the memory subset. Blood was obtained by leukapheresis, after which PBMCs were separated by Ficoll-Histopaque density gradient centrifugation and cryopreserved in liquid nitrogen vapor phase. Purity and quantity of every magnetically sorted T cell population were checked by analytical flow cytometry. Genomic DNA was isolated from every sorted fraction and measured by UV absorbance on a Nanodrop 2000c. The clonotype originates from a man aged 30 to 39 in good health. Sequences were obtained from naive CD4+ T cells sorted from blood. The cell subset or site label, read with the paper, signifies: CD45RA+ positively selected.

The CDR3: CAISDGQWNGYTF. The nucleotides read TGTGCCATCAGTGATGGACAGTGGAATGGCTACACCTTC. The chain is assembled from TRBV10-3 and TRBJ1-2; a weak D assignment points to TRBD1 (6 bases agree). Measured from the cysteine to the phenylalanine, the CDR3 is 13 residues long. Just the 39-base CDR3 DNA is kept, in frame starting at base 1. The germline V gene encodes CDR1 ENHRY and CDR2 SYGVKD. The germline ends are 11 bases apart after V is trimmed by 3 bases and J by 6 bases.